This T cell receptor (beta chain) comes out of a study of cytomegalovirus exposure and HLA in healthy donors. Study observations and caveats: Most TCR sequences were rare, but some public TCRs occurred in many donors. Across all donors, roughly uniform sequencing depth was an assumption of the presence/absence analyses.

Notes on this clone: Its antigen is as yet unknown.

This PCR relied on a set of 60 Vbeta primers and 13 Jbeta primers. Sequencing used immunoSEQ multiplex PCR; TCRdb keeps in-frame clones, though not all of them. The data contain some 130,000 clones, 77% of them singletons. Donors consisted of healthy bone marrow donors. The germline gives CDR1 MNHNS, CDR2 SASEGT. The V and J ends lost 4 bases and 7 bases respectively, with 11 bases between them. The length of the CDR3 is 14 residues. What was sequenced was PBMCs. This sequence joins TRBV6-1 and TRBJ1-6; TRBD1 is a possible D gene (6 bases). The receptor's source is a male donor in good health and CMV-seropositive. The CDR3 sequence: CASSGRTVNSPLHF. CDR3 nucleotide sequence: TGTGCCAGCAGTGGGAGGACAGTAAATTCACCCCTCCACTTT.